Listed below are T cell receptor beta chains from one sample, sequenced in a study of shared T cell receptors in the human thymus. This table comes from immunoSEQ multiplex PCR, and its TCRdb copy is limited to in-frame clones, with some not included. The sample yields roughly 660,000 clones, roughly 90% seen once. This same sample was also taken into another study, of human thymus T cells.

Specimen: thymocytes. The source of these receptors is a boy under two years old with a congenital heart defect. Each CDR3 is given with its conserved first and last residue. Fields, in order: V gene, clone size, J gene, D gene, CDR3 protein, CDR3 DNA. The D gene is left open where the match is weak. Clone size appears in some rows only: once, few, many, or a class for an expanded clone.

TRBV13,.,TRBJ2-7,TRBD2,CASSSGTSNEQYF,TGTGCCAGCAGCTCCGGGACTAGCAACGAGCAGTACTTC
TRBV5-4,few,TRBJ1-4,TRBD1,CATTGGRANEKLFF,TGTGCCACGACAGGGGGAAGGGCTAATGAAAAACTGTTTTTT
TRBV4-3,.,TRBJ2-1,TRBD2,CASSQDLKRYLAGGLNEQFF,TGCGCCAGCAGCCAAGATCTGAAGAGATACTTAGCGGGAGGTTTGAATGAGCAGTTCTTC
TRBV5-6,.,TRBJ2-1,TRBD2,CASSPAATGLAGQNEQFF,TGTGCCAGCAGCCCTGCGGCCACCGGGCTAGCGGGCCAGAATGAGCAGTTCTTC
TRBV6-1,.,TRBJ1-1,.,CASSEPRDGERPAGRNTEAFF,TGTGCCAGCAGTGAACCCCGGGACGGAGAGCGGCCGGCGGGGCGAAACACTGAAGCTTTCTTT
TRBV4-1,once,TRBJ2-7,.,CASSQDPRRYEQYF,TGCGCCAGCAGCCAAGATCCTAGGAGATACGAGCAGTACTTC
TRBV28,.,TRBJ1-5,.,CASSSPGPKGHQPQHF,TGTGCCAGCAGTTCACCCGGGCCGAAGGGGCATCAGCCCCAGCATTTT
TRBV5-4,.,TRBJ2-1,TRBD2,CASSPGLAGEYNEQFF,TGTGCCAGCAGCCCAGGACTAGCGGGGGAATACAATGAGCAGTTCTTC
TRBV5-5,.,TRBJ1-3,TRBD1,CASSLALDRSDSGNTIYF,TGTGCCAGCAGCTTGGCCCTGGACAGGTCTGACTCTGGAAACACCATATATTTT
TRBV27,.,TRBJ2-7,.,CASSLTGVEQYF,TGTGCCAGCAGTTTAACGGGGGTCGAGCAGTACTTC
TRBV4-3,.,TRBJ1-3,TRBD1,CASSQDRGGALGNTIYF,TGCGCCAGCAGCCAAGATAGAGGGGGCGCATTGGGAAACACCATATATTTT
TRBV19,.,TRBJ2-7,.,CASTGSAYEQYF,TGTGCCAGTACGGGATCCGCCTACGAGCAGTACTTC
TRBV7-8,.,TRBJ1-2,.,CASSLDSGNYGYTF,TGTGCCAGCAGCTTAGATTCAGGGAACTATGGCTACACCTTC
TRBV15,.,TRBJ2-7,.,CATSRDIVVNSYEQYF,TGTGCCACCAGCAGAGATATCGTAGTTAACTCCTACGAGCAGTACTTC
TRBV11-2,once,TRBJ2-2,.,CASSFNRGSTGELFF,TGTGCCAGCAGCTTTAATAGGGGTAGCACCGGGGAGCTGTTTTTT
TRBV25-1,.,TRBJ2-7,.,CASSEWQGINEQYF,TGTGCCAGCAGTGAATGGCAGGGGATCAACGAGCAGTACTTC
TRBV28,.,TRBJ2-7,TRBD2,CASSSLLRGRARYEQYF,TGTGCCAGCAGTTCCCTCCTTCGTGGGAGGGCCCGGTACGAGCAGTACTTC
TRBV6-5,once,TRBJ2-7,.,CASKQEAYEQYF,TGTGCCAGCAAACAGGAAGCCTACGAGCAGTACTTC
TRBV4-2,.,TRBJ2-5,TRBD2,CASSQDRDGGRAGETQYF,TGTGCCAGCAGCCAAGATCGGGACGGCGGGAGGGCGGGAGAGACCCAGTACTTC
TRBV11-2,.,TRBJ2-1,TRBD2,CASIPGGETSGTREQFF,TGTGCCAGCATCCCCGGTGGGGAGACTAGCGGGACTCGTGAGCAGTTCTTC
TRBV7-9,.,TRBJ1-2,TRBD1,CASSPTGARLNYYGYTF,TGTGCCAGCAGCCCGACAGGGGCAAGACTCAACTACTATGGCTACACCTTC
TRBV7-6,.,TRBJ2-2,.,CASSLFRGTGELFF,TGTGCCAGCAGCTTGTTCAGGGGAACCGGGGAGCTGTTTTTT